This TCR beta chain emerged from a study of blood T cell repertoires in COVID-19 (dated by TCRdb to about 2020). For the wider study: Samples from collaborators originated in the United States, Italy and Spain and spanned both the acute and convalescent phases of COVID-19. The prospective study material was composed of cDNA or gDNA derived from T cells, B-cell-depleted T cells, or PBMCs. The dataset comprised deeply sampled blood TCRbeta repertoires from subjects exposed to, actively infected with, or recovered from COVID-19. The repertoires were released in a freely available public database meant as a resource for research on the immune response to SARS-CoV-2. The samples were drawn from the first 160 participants of the ongoing ImmuneRACE study and from some 1,300 subjects provided by 6 global collaborators. Nearly every sample came with metadata listing a de-identified subject ID, COVID-19 status, age in years and sex. HLA class I and class II types, where available, came from metadata supplied by the sample provider rather than from assay-based typing.

Trimming leaves V shorter by 2 bases and J shorter by 8 bases, with the junction holding 8 bases beyond the gene matches. The CDR3 holds 15 amino acids from the cysteine to the phenylalanine. Solely the CDR3 DNA is kept, with 45 bases framed from the first base. Per the germline V gene, SGHAT is the CDR1 and FQNNGV is the CDR2. On this clone itself: Its antigen is not yet known. No quality values exist for individual bases; no much larger clone is one base distant.

TCRbeta CDR3 regions were amplified from genomic DNA by means of the immunoSEQ Assay, a bias-controlled multiplex PCR. The original pipeline was this. Within the assay, amplification of reference gene primers was used to estimate how many nucleated cells each sample contained. Sequence reads were collapsed and filtered to measure the absolute abundance of every unique TCRbeta CDR3 rearrangement. For each sample, productive Simpson clonality was calculated as the square root of Simpson's diversity index across productive rearrangements. Imported from immuneACCESS, the table was reduced by TCRdb to in-frame sequences with V and J called. These copies leave out some clones; in studies compared against another copy, an unresolved V gene accounts for under half, and the cause of the remainder is not known. The V and J calls and clone size come from that table; D and trimming were worked out from the DNA. The sample has 200,000 to 250,000 clones on record, about 83% of them singletons. Around 1.3% of the sample is held by the ten biggest clonotypes.

The research as a whole found: The quantity of clinical and demographic metadata differed by source and by participant and was supplied without curation.

At one collaborating source in Seattle, patients were enrolled during active infection and were followed longitudinally through the course of disease. Collaborating institutions collected whole blood in K2EDTA tubes following their own protocols. Collaborator samples were shipped for TCRbeta analysis as frozen whole blood, isolated PBMCs, or DNA extracted from either sample type. The chain is made from TRBV11-2 and TRBJ1-4; 7 central bases correspond to TRBD1. This receptor was identified in a woman younger than 45 with COVID-19, enrolled during active disease. Sequenced input: peripheral blood. The CDR3 reads as follows: CASSLRQGGWEKLFF. The base sequence is TGTGCCAGCAGCTTAAGACAGGGAGGATGGGAAAAACTGTTTTTT.